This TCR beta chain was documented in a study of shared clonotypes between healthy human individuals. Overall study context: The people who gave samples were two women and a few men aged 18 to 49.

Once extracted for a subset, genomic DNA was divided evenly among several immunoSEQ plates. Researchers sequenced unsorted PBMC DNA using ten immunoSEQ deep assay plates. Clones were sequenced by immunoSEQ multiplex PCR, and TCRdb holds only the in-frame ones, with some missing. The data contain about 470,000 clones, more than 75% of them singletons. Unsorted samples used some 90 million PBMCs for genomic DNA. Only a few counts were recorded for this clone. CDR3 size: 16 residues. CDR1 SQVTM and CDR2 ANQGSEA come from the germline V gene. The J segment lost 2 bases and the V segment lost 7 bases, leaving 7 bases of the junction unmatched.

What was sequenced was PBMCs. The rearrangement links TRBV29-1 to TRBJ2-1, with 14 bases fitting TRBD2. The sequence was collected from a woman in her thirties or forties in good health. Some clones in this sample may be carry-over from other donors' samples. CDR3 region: CSASLTSGRAYNEQFF. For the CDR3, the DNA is TGCAGCGCCTCCCTGACTAGCGGGAGGGCCTACAATGAGCAGTTCTTC.